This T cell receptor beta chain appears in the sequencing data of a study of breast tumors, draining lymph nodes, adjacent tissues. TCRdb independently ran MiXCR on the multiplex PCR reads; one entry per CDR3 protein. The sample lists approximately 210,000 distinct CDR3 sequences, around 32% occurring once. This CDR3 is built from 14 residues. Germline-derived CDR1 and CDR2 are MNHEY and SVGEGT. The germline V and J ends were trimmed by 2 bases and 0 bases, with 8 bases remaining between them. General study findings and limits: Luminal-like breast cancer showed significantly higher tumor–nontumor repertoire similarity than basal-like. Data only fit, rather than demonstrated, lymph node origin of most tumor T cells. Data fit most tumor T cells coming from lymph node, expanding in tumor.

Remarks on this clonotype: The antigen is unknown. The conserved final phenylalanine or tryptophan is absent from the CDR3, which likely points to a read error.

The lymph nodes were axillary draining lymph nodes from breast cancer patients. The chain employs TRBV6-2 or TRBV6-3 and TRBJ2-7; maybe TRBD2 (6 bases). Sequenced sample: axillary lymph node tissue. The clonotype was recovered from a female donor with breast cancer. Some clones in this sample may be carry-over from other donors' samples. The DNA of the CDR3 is TGTGCCAGCAGTTACATCGGGGGCTCCTACGAGCAGTACTCC. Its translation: CASSYIGGSYEQYS.